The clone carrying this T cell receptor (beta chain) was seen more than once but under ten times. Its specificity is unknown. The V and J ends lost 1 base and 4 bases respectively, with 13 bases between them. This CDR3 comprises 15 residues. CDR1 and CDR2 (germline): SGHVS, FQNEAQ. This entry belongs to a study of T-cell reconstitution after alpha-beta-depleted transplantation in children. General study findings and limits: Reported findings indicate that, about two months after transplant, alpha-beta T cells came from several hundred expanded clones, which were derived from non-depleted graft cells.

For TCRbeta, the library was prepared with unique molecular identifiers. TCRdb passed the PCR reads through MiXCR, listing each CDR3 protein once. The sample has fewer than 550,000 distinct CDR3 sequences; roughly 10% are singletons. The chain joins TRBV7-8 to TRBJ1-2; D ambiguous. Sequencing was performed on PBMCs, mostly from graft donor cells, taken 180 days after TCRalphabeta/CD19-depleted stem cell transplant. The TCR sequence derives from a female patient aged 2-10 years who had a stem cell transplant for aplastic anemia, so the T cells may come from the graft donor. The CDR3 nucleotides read TGTGCCAGCAGCTTAGAAGGCAGCCTCGGCTATGGCTACACCTTC. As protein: CASSLEGSLGYGYTF.